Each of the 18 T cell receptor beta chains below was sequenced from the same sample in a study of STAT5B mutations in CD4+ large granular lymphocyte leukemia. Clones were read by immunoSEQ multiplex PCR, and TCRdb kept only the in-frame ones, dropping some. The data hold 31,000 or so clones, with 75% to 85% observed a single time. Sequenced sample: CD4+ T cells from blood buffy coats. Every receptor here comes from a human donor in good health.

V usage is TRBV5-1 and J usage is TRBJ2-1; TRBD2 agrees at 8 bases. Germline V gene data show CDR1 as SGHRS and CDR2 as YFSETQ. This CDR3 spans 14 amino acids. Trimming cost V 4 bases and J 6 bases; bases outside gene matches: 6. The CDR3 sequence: CASSIGLASNEQFF. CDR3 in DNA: TGCGCCAGCAGCATCGGACTAGCCAGCAATGAGCAGTTCTTC.

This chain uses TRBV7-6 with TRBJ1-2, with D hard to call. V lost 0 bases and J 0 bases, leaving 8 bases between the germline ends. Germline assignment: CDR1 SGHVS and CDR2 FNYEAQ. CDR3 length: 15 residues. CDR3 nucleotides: TGTGCCAGCAGCTTAGCTAGGGCGGCTAACTATGGCTACACCTTC. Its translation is CASSLARAANYGYTF.

The CDR3: CASSPSQRQYF. The CDR3 bases are TGCGCCAGCAGTCCCTCCCAGAGGCAGTACTTC. The genes are TRBV10-2 and TRBJ2-7; D remains ambiguous. V was shortened by 5 bases and J by 9 bases, with 11 bases between the two germline ends. Germline CDR1 WSHSY, CDR2 SAAADI. This CDR3 spans 11 amino acids.

The CDR3 is CASSLLAGGRDIQYF. In nucleotides, the CDR3 is TGTGCCAGCAGCTTACTAGCGGGGGGGCGGGACATTCAGTACTTC. V is TRBV7-8 and J is TRBJ2-4; 12 bases are shared with TRBD2. The CDR3 totals 15 residues. J lost 8 bases, V lost 2 bases, and 4 bases had no gene match. Germline V lookup: CDR1 SGHVS, CDR2 FQNEAQ.

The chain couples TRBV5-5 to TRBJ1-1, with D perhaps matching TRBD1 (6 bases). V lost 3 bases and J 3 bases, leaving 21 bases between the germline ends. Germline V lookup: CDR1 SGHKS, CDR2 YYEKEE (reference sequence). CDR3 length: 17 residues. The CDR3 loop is CASSSLGGGPPYTEAFF. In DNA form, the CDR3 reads TGTGCCAGCAGCTCCCTCGGCGGGGGGCCACCTTACACTGAAGCTTTCTTT.

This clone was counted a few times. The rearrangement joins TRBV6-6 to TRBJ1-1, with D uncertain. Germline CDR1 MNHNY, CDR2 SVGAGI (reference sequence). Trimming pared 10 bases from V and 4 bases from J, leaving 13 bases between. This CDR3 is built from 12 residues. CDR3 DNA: TGTGCCACCATGTCGCGCTCCACTGAAGCTTTCTTT. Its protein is CATMSRSTEAFF.

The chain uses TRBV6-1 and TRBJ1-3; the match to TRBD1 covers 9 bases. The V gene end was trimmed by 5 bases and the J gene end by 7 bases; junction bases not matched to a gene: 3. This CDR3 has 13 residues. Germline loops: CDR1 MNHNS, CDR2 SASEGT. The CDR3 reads CASSTDRGNTIYF. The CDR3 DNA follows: TGTGCCAGCAGTACTGACAGGGGGAACACCATATATTTT.

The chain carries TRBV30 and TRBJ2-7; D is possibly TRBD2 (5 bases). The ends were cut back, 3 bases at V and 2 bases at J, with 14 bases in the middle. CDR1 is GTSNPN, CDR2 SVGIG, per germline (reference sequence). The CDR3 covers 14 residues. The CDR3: CAWRRLSGAYEQYF. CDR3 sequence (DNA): TGTGCCTGGAGGCGCTTAAGCGGTGCCTACGAGCAGTACTTC.

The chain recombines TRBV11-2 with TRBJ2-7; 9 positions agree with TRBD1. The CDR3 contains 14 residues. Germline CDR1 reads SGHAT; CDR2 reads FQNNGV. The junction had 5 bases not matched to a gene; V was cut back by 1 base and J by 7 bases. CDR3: CASSLVQGAREQYF. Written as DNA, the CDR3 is TGTGCCAGCAGCTTAGTACAGGGGGCGAGGGAGCAGTACTTC.

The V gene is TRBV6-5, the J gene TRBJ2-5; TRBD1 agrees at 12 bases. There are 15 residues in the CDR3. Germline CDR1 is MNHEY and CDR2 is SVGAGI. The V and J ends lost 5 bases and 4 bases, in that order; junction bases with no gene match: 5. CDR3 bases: TGTGCCAGCAGTCCTGGGACAGGGGGCCGAGAGACCCAGTACTTC. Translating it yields CASSPGTGGRETQYF.

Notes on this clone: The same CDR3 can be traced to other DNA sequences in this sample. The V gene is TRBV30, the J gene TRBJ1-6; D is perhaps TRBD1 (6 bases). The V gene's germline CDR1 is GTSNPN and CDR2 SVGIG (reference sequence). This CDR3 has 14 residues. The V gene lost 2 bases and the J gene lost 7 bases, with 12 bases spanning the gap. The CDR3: CAWSLQGPNSPLHF. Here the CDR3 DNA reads TGTGCCTGGAGTTTGCAGGGGCCCAATTCACCCCTCCACTTT. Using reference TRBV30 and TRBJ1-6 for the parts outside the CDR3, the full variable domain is SQTIHQWPATLVQPVGSPLSLECTVEGTSNPNLYWYRQAAGRGLQLLFYSVGIGQISSEVPQNLSASRPQDRQFILSSKKLLLSDSGFYLCAWSLQGPNSPLHFGNGTRLTVT.

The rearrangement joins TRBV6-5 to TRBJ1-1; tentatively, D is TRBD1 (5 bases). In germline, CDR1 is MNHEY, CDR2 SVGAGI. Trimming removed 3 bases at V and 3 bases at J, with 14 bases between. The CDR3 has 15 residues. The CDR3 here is CASSYLPGKDTEAFF. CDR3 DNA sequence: TGTGCCAGCAGTTATTTGCCAGGGAAGGACACTGAAGCTTTCTTT.

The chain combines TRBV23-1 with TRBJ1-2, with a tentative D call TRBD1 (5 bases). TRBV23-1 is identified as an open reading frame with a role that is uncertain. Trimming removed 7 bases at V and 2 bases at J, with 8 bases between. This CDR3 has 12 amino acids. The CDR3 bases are TGCGCCAGCAAGGGGAGAAACTATGGCTACACCTTC. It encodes CASKGRNYGYTF.

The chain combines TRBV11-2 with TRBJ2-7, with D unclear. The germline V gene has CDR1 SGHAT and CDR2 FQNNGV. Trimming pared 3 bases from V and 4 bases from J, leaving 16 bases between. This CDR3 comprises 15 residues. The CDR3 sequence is CASSFDKAVLYEQYF. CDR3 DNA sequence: TGTGCCAGCAGCTTCGACAAGGCCGTGCTATACGAGCAGTACTTC.

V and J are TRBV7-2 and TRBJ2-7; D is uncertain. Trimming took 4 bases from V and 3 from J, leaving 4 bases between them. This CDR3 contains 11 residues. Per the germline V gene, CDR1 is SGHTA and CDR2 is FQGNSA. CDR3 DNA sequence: TGTGCCAGCAGCTACTTCTACGAGCAGTACTTC. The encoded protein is CASSYFYEQYF.

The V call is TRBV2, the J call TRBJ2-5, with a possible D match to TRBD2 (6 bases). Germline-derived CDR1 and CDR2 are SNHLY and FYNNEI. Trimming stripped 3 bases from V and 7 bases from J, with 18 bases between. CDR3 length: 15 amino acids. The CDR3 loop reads CASSEWTTPGVTQYF. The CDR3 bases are TGTGCCAGCAGTGAGTGGACTACCCCGGGGGTGACCCAGTACTTC. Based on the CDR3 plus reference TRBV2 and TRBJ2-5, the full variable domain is EPEVTQTPSHQVTQMGQEVILRCVPISNHLYFYWYRQILGQKVEFLVSFYNNEISEKSEIFDDQFSVERPDGSNFTLKIRSTKLEDSAMYFCASSEWTTPGVTQYFGPGTRLLVL.

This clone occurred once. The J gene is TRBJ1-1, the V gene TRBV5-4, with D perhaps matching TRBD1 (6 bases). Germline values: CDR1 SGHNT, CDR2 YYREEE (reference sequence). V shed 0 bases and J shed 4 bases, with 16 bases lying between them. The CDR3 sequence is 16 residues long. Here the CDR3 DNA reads TGTGCCAGCAGCTTGGTGCGGGGGGCGAGAGGCACTGAAGCTTTCTTT. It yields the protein CASSLVRGARGTEAFF.

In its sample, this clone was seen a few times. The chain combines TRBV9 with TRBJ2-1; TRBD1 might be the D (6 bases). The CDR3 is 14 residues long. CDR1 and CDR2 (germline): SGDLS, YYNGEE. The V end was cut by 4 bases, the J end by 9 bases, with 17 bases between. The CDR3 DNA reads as TGTGCCAGCAGCCCAGCACAGGGAAGGGGTGAGCAGTTCTTC. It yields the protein CASSPAQGRGEQFF.